The next 21 T cell receptor beta chains were all read from a single sample in a study of T cells expressing NK-cell markers. No DNA is given; TCRdb re-called the 5' RACE reads and lists each CDR3 protein once. The sample's table shows some 460,000 distinct CDR3 sequences. Sequenced sample: blood T cells: a sorted CD56 or NKG2C T cell subset, CD4+ or CD8+ T cells, or bulk PBMC T cells (not recorded which). These receptors were taken from a woman aged 45-65 years in good health.

This sequence joins TRBV9 and TRBJ1-2; the TCRdb call, TRBD1, lacks DNA for checking. The V gene's germline CDR1 is SGDLS and CDR2 YYNGEE. The CDR3 totals 13 residues. The chain's CDR3 is CASSRGGQGAYTF. The full variable domain, its missing parts supplied by reference TRBV9 and TRBJ1-2, is DSGVTQTPKHLITATGQRVTLRCSPRSGDLSVYWYQQSLDQGLQFLIQYYNGEERAKGNILERFSAQQFPDLHSELNLSSLELGDSALYFCASSRGGQGAYTFGSGTRLTVV.

The chain links TRBV29-1 to TRBJ2-3; with no DNA, the TCRdb D assignment of TRBD1 cannot be verified. Per the germline V gene, CDR1 is SQVTM and CDR2 is ANQGSEA. The CDR3 loop spans 19 amino acids. The CDR3 sequence is CSSTGTGGHGTSRTDTQYF.

The chain employs TRBV7-2 and TRBJ2-2; TCRdb's D call of TRBD2 is untestable without DNA. The CDR3 length is 18 residues. Germline V lookup: CDR1 SGHTA, CDR2 FQGNSA. The CDR3 protein is CASSPGLAGVSDTGELFF. The full variable domain, with the rest looked up from reference TRBV7-2 and TRBJ2-2, is GAGVSQSPSNKVTEKGKDVELRCDPISGHTALYWYRQSLGQGLEFLIYFQGNSAPDKSGLPSDRFSAERTGGSVSTLTIQRTQQEDSAVYLCASSPGLAGVSDTGELFFGEGSRLTVL.

This rearrangement joins TRBV10-3 to TRBJ2-2; TCRdb's D call of TRBD1 is untestable without DNA. The CDR3 has 14 amino acids. The germline gives CDR1 ENHRY, CDR2 SYGVKD. The CDR3 region is CAIKSTGGPGELFF.

The gene calls are TRBV11-2 and TRBJ2-5; there is no DNA to check the TCRdb D call of TRBD1. This CDR3 region has 16 residues. Per the germline V gene, CDR1 is SGHAT and CDR2 is FQNNGV. CDR3 residues: CASRRFLRTGQETQYF.

V and J are TRBV20-1 and TRBJ1-1; no DNA is available, so the TRBD1 call from TCRdb remains unchecked. This CDR3 spans 14 amino acids. Per germline, CDR1 DFQATT and CDR2 SNEGSKA (reference sequence). This chain's CDR3 is CSAIPDRVQLYAFF.

The chain recombines TRBV7-9 with TRBJ2-1; TCRdb's D gene call, TRBD2, goes unchecked for lack of DNA. CDR3 length equals 17 residues. CDR1 and CDR2 (germline): SEHNR, FQNEAQ (reference sequence). CDR3 residues: CASSSIGGGSSYNEQFF.

This chain joins TRBV10-3 and TRBJ2-1; the D call of TRBD2 rests on TCRdb alone, since no DNA is present to check it. Germline CDR1 reads ENHRY; CDR2 reads SYGVKD. The CDR3 is 13 amino acids. The CDR3: CAISESTALEQFF.

The genes are TRBV10-3 and TRBJ2-2. The CDR3 length is 12 residues. Germline CDR1 is ENHRY and CDR2 is SYGVKD. The CDR3 loop reads CAMRQNTGELFF.

The rearrangement joins TRBV7-8 to TRBJ2-5. CDR3 length: 14 residues. Per the germline V gene, CDR1 is SGHVS and CDR2 is FQNEAQ. This CDR3 is CASSADVLGETQYF.

The chain is built from TRBV5-8 and TRBJ1-2. The CDR3 is 12 amino acids. CDR1 SGHTS and CDR2 YDEGEE come from the germline V gene. The chain's CDR3 is CASSMTGYGYTF.

The J gene is TRBJ1-1, the V gene TRBV20-1. Germline assignment: CDR1 DFQATT and CDR2 SNEGSKA (reference sequence). The CDR3 spans 15 residues. The CDR3: CSARNVVWASGEAFF.

V and J are TRBV4-1 and TRBJ2-1; TCRdb indicates TRBD2, and absent DNA this call remains unverified. The germline V gene encodes CDR1 MGHRA and CDR2 YSYEKL. This CDR3 has 16 amino acids. The CDR3 region is CASSQDSGYSYNEQFF.

V gene TRBV5-1 combines with J gene TRBJ2-1; with no DNA, the TCRdb D assignment of TRBD2 cannot be verified. The CDR3 runs 19 residues. Germline-derived CDR1 and CDR2 are SGHRS and YFSETQ. CDR3 residues: CASSPGQGLAESSYNEQFF.

This chain links TRBV12-3 or TRBV12-4 with TRBJ2-6. The CDR3 runs to 16 residues. The CDR3 reads CASSQGWESGANVLTF.

The V and J genes are TRBV6-6 and TRBJ2-1; TCRdb names TRBD2, which stays unverified in the absence of DNA. The CDR3 is made up of 16 amino acids. CDR1 MNHNY and CDR2 SVGAGI come from the germline V gene (reference sequence). CDR3 amino acids: CASSYAHSGRTNEQFF.

The V and J genes are TRBV5-1 and TRBJ2-3; the TCRdb D gene call, TRBD2, has no DNA to confirm it. This CDR3 region has 15 residues. Germline V gene sequence: CDR1 SGHRS, CDR2 YFSETQ. The CDR3 is CASSLKRDPTDTQYF.

The chain uses TRBV27 and TRBJ1-1; TCRdb's assignment of TRBD1 cannot be checked, as there is no DNA. The germline V gene has CDR1 MNHEY and CDR2 SMNVEV (reference sequence). The CDR3 extends over 15 amino acids. CDR3 sequence reads: CASSLVWGLNTEAFF.

The J gene is TRBJ2-1, the V gene TRBV4-1; the TRBD1 assignment by TCRdb is unverifiable without DNA. The CDR3 extends over 17 amino acids. Germline V gene sequence: CDR1 MGHRA, CDR2 YSYEKL. CDR3 sequence: CASSQDPRGGKYNEQFF.

This sequence joins TRBV14 and TRBJ2-3. Looked up from germline, CDR1 is SGHDN and CDR2 is FVKESK. The CDR3 sequence is 14 residues long. The chain's CDR3 is CASSQESRLDTQYF.

The chain joins TRBV7-6 to TRBJ1-4; without DNA, the TCRdb call of TRBD1 cannot be checked. This CDR3 spans 15 amino acids. CDR1 and CDR2 from the germline V gene are SGHVS and FNYEAQ. CDR3 sequence: CASSELSRGNEKLFF.